These 9 T cell receptor beta chains came from one sample sequenced in a study of T cells in Graves' hyperthyroidism and ophthalmopathy. RNA transcripts provided the source from which TCR beta CDR3 regions were amplified. HTBI primers were employed in a first-round RT-PCR of the TCR CDR3. TCRdb redid the calling of the multiplex PCR reads with MiXCR, one entry per CDR3 protein. This sample has a few hundred thousand distinct CDR3 sequences, with roughly a fifth found just once. Material: blood. These receptors were taken from a man aged 50-59 years with Graves' ophthalmopathy.

This clonotype was seen only a few times. DNA of the CDR3: TGCGCCAGCAGCCAAGATGTTCCTGCTGAAGCTTTCTTT. Its translation is CASSQDVPAEAFF. The chain has TRBV4-1 and TRBJ1-1; D is undetermined. V was pared by 0 bases and J by 6 bases, with 8 bases between. The CDR3 spans 13 residues. Germline V gene data show CDR1 as MGHRA and CDR2 as YSYEKL.

The chain joins TRBV20-1 to TRBJ2-3, with no clear D. This CDR3 comprises 11 residues. The germline V gene has CDR1 DFQATT and CDR2 SNEGSKA (reference sequence). V shed 8 bases and J shed 0 bases, with 6 bases lying between them. CDR3 protein: CSPTSTDTQYF. Written as DNA, the CDR3 is TGCAGTCCGACTAGCACAGATACGCAGTATTTT.

V is TRBV28 and J is TRBJ1-5; D call uncertain. Germline values: CDR1 MDHEN, CDR2 SYDVKM. The CDR3 extends over 17 amino acids. V lost 6 bases and J lost 0, with 18 bases in between. The CDR3 reads CASREGWAGISNQPQHF. The CDR3 bases are TGTGCCAGCAGGGAGGGTTGGGCAGGAATTAGCAATCAGCCCCAGCATTTT.

This clonotype was seen at least ten times. The chain couples TRBV3-1 to TRBJ1-5; D remains unclear. V was pared by 0 bases and J by 7 bases, with 7 bases between. This CDR3 has 13 amino acids. Per the germline V gene, CDR1 is LGHDT and CDR2 is YNNKEL (reference sequence). This CDR3 reads CASSQDYRQPQHF. The CDR3 nucleotides are TGTGCCAGCAGCCAAGATTATAGACAGCCCCAGCATTTT.

V usage is TRBV14 and J usage is TRBJ2-1; possibly TRBD2 for D (6 bases). Trimming stripped 0 bases from V and 12 bases from J, with 12 bases between. The germline V gene has CDR1 SGHDN and CDR2 FVKESK. The CDR3 loop spans 13 amino acids. The CDR3 spells CASSQDEGLRQFF. CDR3 nucleotide sequence: TGTGCCAGCAGCCAAGATGAGGGACTCAGGCAGTTCTTC.

The chain couples TRBV10-3 to TRBJ2-1; the D is unclear. V was clipped by 3 bases and J by 9 bases, with 9 bases between them. Germline V gene data show CDR1 as ENHRY and CDR2 as SYGVKD. The CDR3 runs 12 residues. CDR3 DNA sequence: TGTGCCATCAGTGAACTGCTGGGTGAGCAGTTCTTC. It encodes CAISELLGEQFF.

This clonotype was detected a few times. The chain combines TRBV15 with TRBJ2-3; possible D gene TRBD1, 5 bases. Per the germline V gene, CDR1 is LNHNV and CDR2 is YYDKDF (reference sequence). The CDR3 length is 13 residues. Trimming stripped 1 base from V and 6 bases from J, with 8 bases between. The CDR3 DNA follows: TGTGCCACCAGCAGAGGTCCAGGGGATACGCAGTATTTT. It yields the protein CATSRGPGDTQYF.

The chain employs TRBV5-1 and TRBJ2-2; D is ambiguous. This CDR3 contains 15 residues. CDR1 is SGHRS, CDR2 YFSETQ, per germline. The V end lost 0 bases, the J end lost 2 bases, and 8 bases lay between the germline ends. The DNA for the CDR3 is TGCGCCAGCAGCTTGGGACTCGATAACACCGGGGAGCTGTTTTTT. As protein: CASSLGLDNTGELFF. Full variable domain (remainder filled in from reference TRBV5-1 and TRBJ2-2): KAGVTQTPRYLIKTRGQQVTLSCSPISGHRSVSWYQQTPGQGLQFLFEYFSETQRNKGNFPGRFSGRQFSNSRSEMNVSTLELGDSALYLCASSLGLDNTGELFFGEGSRLTVL.

For the CDR3, the DNA is TGTGCCACCAGTGGGACTAGCGGGCACACCGGGGAGCTGTTTTTT. Encoded protein: CATSGTSGHTGELFF. The chain has TRBV24-1 and TRBJ2-2, with 11 positions matching TRBD2. V shed 5 bases, J shed 3 bases, and the junction held 1 base outside the gene matches. CDR1 and CDR2 (germline): KGHDR, SFDVKD. The CDR3 covers 15 residues.